Listed below are T cell receptor beta chains from one sample, sequenced in a study of regulatory T cells in long-lasting Graves disease. TCRdb fed the multiplex PCR reads into MiXCR, producing one record per CDR3 protein. The sample shows hundreds of thousands of distinct CDR3 sequences, over 15% of them seen only once. A further study also used this sample, focusing on T cells in Graves' hyperthyroidism and ophthalmopathy.

Sequenced material: peripheral blood mononuclear cells (PBMCs), taken at new diagnosis, from a patient treated with antithyroid drugs. The source is a man aged 35-49 years with Graves disease. The CDR3 runs from the conserved cysteine through the conserved F or W. The D gene is left open where the match is weak. Clone sizes are given selectively: once, few, many, or a class where the clone is expanded.

TRBV30	NA	NA	TRBJ1-3	CAWGPRSHSGNTIYF	TGTGCCTGGGGCCCTCGGTCTCACTCTGGAAACACCATATATTTT
TRBV29-1	NA	TRBD1	TRBJ1-3	CSVAVIQGTGNTIYF	TGCAGCGTTGCGGTCATACAGGGGACTGGAAACACCATATATTTT
TRBV5-1	NA	NA	TRBJ2-7	CASSPPGFRGSYEQYF	TGCGCCAGCAGCCCCCCCGGGTTCAGGGGAAGCTACGAGCAGTACTTC
TRBV4-1	many	NA	TRBJ2-4	CASSPWGIREVLKNIQYF	TGCGCCAGCAGCCCGTGGGGGATCAGGGAGGTTCTCAAAAACATTCAGTACTTC
TRBV5-6	few	TRBD1	TRBJ2-2	CASSSRDRGNTGELFF	TGTGCCAGCAGCAGCCGGGACAGGGGGAACACCGGGGAGCTGTTTTTT
TRBV5-1	NA	TRBD1	TRBJ1-3	CASSPLQGASGNTIYF	TGCGCCAGCAGCCCCTTACAGGGGGCGTCTGGAAACACCATATATTTT
TRBV7-9	many	TRBD1	TRBJ2-7	CASSLRTGYEQYF	TGTGCCAGCAGCTTAAGGACAGGGTACGAGCAGTACTTC
TRBV20-1	few	NA	TRBJ2-5	CSASIRRETQYF	TGCAGTGCTAGTATTAGAAGAGAGACCCAGTACTTC
TRBV12-3/TRBV12-4	many	NA	TRBJ2-7	CASSLIRNEAYEQYF	TGTGCCAGCAGTTTAATCCGGAACGAGGCCTACGAGCAGTACTTC
TRBV2	many	NA	TRBJ1-5	CASSEGFRTDDQPQHF	TGTGCCAGCAGTGAAGGGTTTAGGACAGACGATCAGCCCCAGCATTTT
TRBV24-1	many	NA	TRBJ1-2	CATSDLDSPYGYTF	TGTGCCACCAGTGATTTGGACAGTCCCTATGGCTACACCTTC
TRBV3-1	many	TRBD2	TRBJ2-7	CASSPRPLGGGIEQYF	TGTGCCAGCAGCCCACGCCCCTTGGGCGGGGGGATCGAGCAGTACTTC
TRBV5-4	few	NA	TRBJ1-4	CASSLYPGRTNEKLFF	TGTGCCAGCAGCCTCTACCCAGGGCGAACTAATGAAAAACTGTTTTTT
TRBV2	many	TRBD1	TRBJ1-2	CASSVGQGRGYGYTF	TGTGCCAGCAGTGTCGGACAGGGAAGGGGCTATGGCTACACCTTC